Included here is one T cell receptor (beta chain) sequence, with context. The method was immunoSEQ multiplex PCR; TCRdb's version includes in-frame clones alone and lacks a portion of them. This sample has 150,000 to 200,000 clones, with about four fifths found just once. This record belongs to a study of blood T cell repertoires in COVID-19. Across the whole study: Samples taken during acute and convalescent COVID-19 were collected in the United States, Italy and Spain. Nucleic acid was either cDNA or gDNA, and it came from T cells, B-cell-depleted T cells, or PBMCs.

The CDR3 totals 14 residues. V shed 11 bases and J 3 bases; nucleotides not matched to a gene: 6. CDR1 is MNHEY, CDR2 SVGAGI, per germline. Input material: peripheral blood. This chain joins TRBV6-5 and TRBJ2-2; the match to TRBD2 covers 10 bases. The clonotype comes from a middle-aged man who had recovered from COVID-19. Here the CDR3 DNA reads TGTGCCGGCGAGCGGGAGGGCGACACCGGGGAGCTGTTTTTT. Translated, it gives CAGEREGDTGELFF.